Listed below are T cell receptor beta chains from one sample, sequenced in a study of blood T cell repertoires in COVID-19. Method: immunoSEQ multiplex PCR; TCRdb's copy keeps in-frame clones and lacks some. The repertoire holds some 200,000 clones, with around 89% as singletons. The material sequenced was peripheral blood. The receptors come from a man between 70 and 80 years old with acute or convalescent COVID-19. Each CDR3 is given without its conserved first and last residue. D genes are given only for firm matches.

CDR3 length,J gene,V gene,D gene,CDR3 protein
12,TRBJ1-2,TRBV7-2,TRBD1,ASSLGQGAYGYT
9,TRBJ1-2,TRBV20-1,NA,SATQGSGYT
15,TRBJ2-3,TRBV5-1,TRBD2,ASSPGGSGRATDTQY
14,TRBJ2-7,TRBV4-2,TRBD2,ASSQDRSGRSYEQY
14,TRBJ2-7,TRBV6-5,TRBD2,ASSYSSGRGVYEQY
12,TRBJ1-3,TRBV18,TRBD1,ASSPGQVGNTIY
13,TRBJ2-1,TRBV29-1,TRBD1,SVLGTGDSYNEQF
9,TRBJ2-5,TRBV20-1,TRBD1,SAYDRDTQY
15,TRBJ2-1,TRBV5-5,TRBD2,ASTGLAGLSSYNEQF
11,TRBJ1-4,TRBV5-1,TRBD1,ASSWTGSEKLF
13,TRBJ2-3,TRBV5-4,TRBD2,ASRVTSGSADTQY
13,TRBJ2-1,TRBV5-1,NA,ASSLAAGSYNEQF
13,TRBJ2-7,TRBV5-1,NA,ASSLDQGLVYEQY
15,TRBJ2-3,TRBV21-1,NA,ASSKGWTGESTDTQY
13,TRBJ2-7,TRBV16,NA,ASSQGLQSSYEQY
11,TRBJ1-2,TRBV2,NA,ASSEKLNYGYT
11,TRBJ1-5,TRBV2,NA,ASTPFENQPQH
13,TRBJ2-1,TRBV6-6,TRBD2,ASTPELAAYNEQF
14,TRBJ2-3,TRBV6-5,TRBD2,ASSWTSGTRTDTQY
13,TRBJ1-3,TRBV5-1,NA,ASSLSQNSGNTIY
12,TRBJ1-5,TRBV9,NA,ASSLQGVGQPQH
13,TRBJ1-2,TRBV28,TRBD1,ASSPPGQGRYGYT
12,TRBJ2-7,TRBV15,NA,ATSRDAGTYEQY
11,TRBJ2-1,TRBV7-7,NA,ASSQRARSEQF
14,TRBJ1-3,TRBV5-1,TRBD1,ASRLGQGIIGNTIY
12,TRBJ1-2,TRBV18,NA,ASSPVQANYGYT
11,TRBJ2-7,TRBV3-1/TRBV3-2,TRBD1,ASSQGTGREQY
12,TRBJ1-4,TRBV6-2/TRBV6-3,TRBD1,ASSSGTGFEKLF
14,TRBJ2-3,TRBV5-6,TRBD1,ASSLDTGESLDTQY
13,TRBJ2-7,TRBV11-2,NA,ASSLESGSSYEQY
14,TRBJ1-2,TRBV6-6,TRBD1,ASSYSGQGLGRGYT
12,TRBJ1-1,TRBV3-1/TRBV3-2,TRBD1,ASSLTGGATEAF
14,TRBJ2-7,TRBV7-9,TRBD1,ASSKTSGQGLYEQY